The rows below give T cell receptor beta chains drawn from one sample of a study of T-cell reconstitution after alpha-beta-depleted transplantation in children. TCRdb re-called the PCR reads with MiXCR, one entry per CDR3 protein. This sample has about 190,000 distinct CDR3 sequences, with approximately 6.8% found just once. This specimen consisted of PBMCs from the stem cell graft donor, obtained from the stem cell graft. These receptors came from a human donor who donated a stem cell graft to a child with Wiskott-Aldrich syndrome. CDR3s include the opening cysteine and the closing phenylalanine or tryptophan. Fields, in order: V gene, D gene, clone size, J gene, CDR3 DNA, CDR3 protein. A D gene is named only where the DNA matches it firmly. Some rows have no size entry. The others give once, few or many, or a class for an expanded clone.

V gene: TRBV29-1; D gene: .; clone size: .; J gene: TRBJ2-3; CDR3 DNA: TGCAGCGTTGGAGTGGGGGATACGCAGTATTTT; CDR3 protein: CSVGVGDTQYF
V gene: TRBV4-1; D gene: .; clone size: many; J gene: TRBJ1-5; CDR3 DNA: TGCGCCAGCAGCCAAGATGGGGGTAGTCATCAGCCCCAGCATTTT; CDR3 protein: CASSQDGGSHQPQHF
V gene: TRBV12-3/TRBV12-4; D gene: TRBD1; clone size: many; J gene: TRBJ1-4; CDR3 DNA: TGTGCCAGCAGTGGGACAGGGCTTTTCGAAAAACTGTTTTTT; CDR3 protein: CASSGTGLFEKLFF
V gene: TRBV24-1; D gene: .; clone size: many; J gene: TRBJ1-2; CDR3 DNA: TGTGCCACGCAAGGACGCAGCTATGGCTACACCTTC; CDR3 protein: CATQGRSYGYTF
V gene: TRBV5-1; D gene: .; clone size: many; J gene: TRBJ2-6; CDR3 DNA: TGCGCCAGCAGCCATCGGACAGCTACCTCTGGGGCCAACGTCCTGACTTTC; CDR3 protein: CASSHRTATSGANVLTF
V gene: TRBV5-1; D gene: .; clone size: .; J gene: TRBJ2-7; CDR3 DNA: TGCGCCAGCAGCTGGGACGGGACCTACGAGCAGTACTTC; CDR3 protein: CASSWDGTYEQYF
V gene: TRBV6-5; D gene: .; clone size: many; J gene: TRBJ1-6; CDR3 DNA: TGTGCCAGCAGTTTTACAGGGCTCCCCTATAATTCACCCCTCCACTTT; CDR3 protein: CASSFTGLPYNSPLHF
V gene: TRBV6-5; D gene: .; clone size: many; J gene: TRBJ2-5; CDR3 DNA: TGTGCCAGCAGTTACTCCCCCGGGACGAAACAAGAGACCCAGTACTTC; CDR3 protein: CASSYSPGTKQETQYF
V gene: TRBV5-1; D gene: .; clone size: many; J gene: TRBJ1-4; CDR3 DNA: TGCGCCAGCAGCCCACAGGGTAGCAGTGAAAAACTGTTTTTT; CDR3 protein: CASSPQGSSEKLFF
V gene: TRBV5-1; D gene: .; clone size: few; J gene: TRBJ2-3; CDR3 DNA: TGCGCCAGCAGCTTTTCGGCCGCCCTTTTCACAGATACGCAGTATTTT; CDR3 protein: CASSFSAALFTDTQYF
V gene: TRBV5-1; D gene: TRBD2; clone size: many; J gene: TRBJ2-7; CDR3 DNA: TGCGCCAGCAGCTTCCCGGGGGGGTACGAGCAGTACTTC; CDR3 protein: CASSFPGGYEQYF
V gene: TRBV6-1; D gene: TRBD2; clone size: many; J gene: TRBJ2-7; CDR3 DNA: TGTGCCAGCAGCTCTGGACTAGCGGAGCCCTACGAGCAGTACTTC; CDR3 protein: CASSSGLAEPYEQYF
V gene: TRBV7-9; D gene: TRBD1; clone size: few; J gene: TRBJ2-1; CDR3 DNA: TGTGCCAGCAGCGTCCAGGGGGCGCCGGGTGAGCAGTTCTTC; CDR3 protein: CASSVQGAPGEQFF
V gene: TRBV6-1; D gene: .; clone size: many; J gene: TRBJ2-3; CDR3 DNA: TGTGCCAGCAGTACAGAACAGGGGAGGTCAGATACGCAGTATTTT; CDR3 protein: CASSTEQGRSDTQYF
V gene: TRBV2; D gene: TRBD1; clone size: .; J gene: TRBJ1-5; CDR3 DNA: TGTGCCAGCAGTGACACAGGGGGCTCTCAGCCCCAGCATTTT; CDR3 protein: CASSDTGGSQPQHF
V gene: TRBV6-6; D gene: .; clone size: .; J gene: TRBJ2-7; CDR3 DNA: TGTGCCAGCAGCCTAACTAGCTTGTACGAGCAGTACTTC; CDR3 protein: CASSLTSLYEQYF
V gene: TRBV2; D gene: .; clone size: many; J gene: TRBJ1-6; CDR3 DNA: TGTGCCAGCAGCCGCCCCGGGGACTCCTATAATTCACCCCTCCACTTT; CDR3 protein: CASSRPGDSYNSPLHF
V gene: TRBV28; D gene: .; clone size: many; J gene: TRBJ1-2; CDR3 DNA: TGTGCCAGCAGTTTGACCACTACTTTCGATGGCTACACCTTC; CDR3 protein: CASSLTTTFDGYTF
V gene: TRBV7-2; D gene: TRBD1; clone size: many; J gene: TRBJ1-2; CDR3 DNA: TGTGCCAGCAGCTTAGGGGACAGAGGTTATGGCTACACCTTC; CDR3 protein: CASSLGDRGYGYTF
V gene: TRBV29-1; D gene: .; clone size: many; J gene: TRBJ2-2; CDR3 DNA: TGCAGCGTTGATCAGGGTTGGGACGCCGGGGAGCTGTTTTTT; CDR3 protein: CSVDQGWDAGELFF
V gene: TRBV30; D gene: .; clone size: few; J gene: TRBJ2-1; CDR3 DNA: TGTGCCTGGAGCTTATTTCTGAACTCTGGCTCCTACAATGAGCAGTTCTTC; CDR3 protein: CAWSLFLNSGSYNEQFF
V gene: TRBV5-1; D gene: TRBD2; clone size: many; J gene: TRBJ2-3; CDR3 DNA: TGCGCCAGCAGCCCGGGACTAGTTCAAGGAGATACGCAGTATTTT; CDR3 protein: CASSPGLVQGDTQYF
V gene: TRBV6-5; D gene: .; clone size: many; J gene: TRBJ1-2; CDR3 DNA: TGTGCCAGCAGTTCACGCCTTCAGGGTAGCGGCTACACCTTC; CDR3 protein: CASSSRLQGSGYTF
V gene: TRBV30; D gene: .; clone size: many; J gene: TRBJ2-3; CDR3 DNA: TGTGCCTGGAACCTGGAGGGGGGCGATACGCAGTATTTT; CDR3 protein: CAWNLEGGDTQYF
V gene: TRBV2; D gene: TRBD1; clone size: many; J gene: TRBJ1-2; CDR3 DNA: TGTGCCAGCAGTGAAGCGACAGGGGGAGGCTACACCTTC; CDR3 protein: CASSEATGGGYTF
V gene: TRBV28; D gene: .; clone size: .; J gene: TRBJ2-5; CDR3 DNA: TGTGCCACCCTTGAAGGGCTACAAGAGACCCAGTACTTC; CDR3 protein: CATLEGLQETQYF
V gene: TRBV20-1; D gene: TRBD1; clone size: many; J gene: TRBJ1-2; CDR3 DNA: TGCAGTGTACCCCAGGGGACAGGGAGGTCTCGCTATGGCTACACCTTC; CDR3 protein: CSVPQGTGRSRYGYTF
V gene: TRBV29-1; D gene: .; clone size: .; J gene: TRBJ2-2; CDR3 DNA: TGCAGCGTTGGATTCCTCTCGAACACCGGGGAGCTGTTTTTT; CDR3 protein: CSVGFLSNTGELFF
V gene: TRBV7-2; D gene: TRBD1; clone size: few; J gene: TRBJ1-2; CDR3 DNA: TGTGCCAGCAGCAGATGGGACAGGGGAGTACTCTATGGCTACACCTTC; CDR3 protein: CASSRWDRGVLYGYTF
V gene: TRBV12-3/TRBV12-4; D gene: .; clone size: many; J gene: TRBJ2-3; CDR3 DNA: TGTGCCAGCAATTCAGGCCGGGACAGCACAGATACGCAGTATTTT; CDR3 protein: CASNSGRDSTDTQYF
V gene: TRBV5-1; D gene: .; clone size: many; J gene: TRBJ2-1; CDR3 DNA: TGCGCCAGCAGCTTGGCCGTAGGGGCAGGGAAGGAGTTCTTC; CDR3 protein: CASSLAVGAGKEFF
V gene: TRBV7-9; D gene: TRBD1; clone size: .; J gene: TRBJ1-6; CDR3 DNA: TGTGCCAGCAGGCCTAGACAGGGGTATAATTCACCCCTCCACTTT; CDR3 protein: CASRPRQGYNSPLHF
V gene: TRBV7-9; D gene: .; clone size: many; J gene: TRBJ1-4; CDR3 DNA: TGTGCCAGCAGCTTAGAAGGCAGCGTTTCTGAAAAACTGTTTTTT; CDR3 protein: CASSLEGSVSEKLFF